This T cell receptor beta chain was recovered during a study of cytomegalovirus exposure and HLA in healthy donors (dated by TCRdb to between 2016 and 2019). A note on the overall study: An earlier analysis of approximately 640 of the donors reported about 250 Gb of sequence data and about 100 million unique TCR beta sequences from some 180 million T cells. In the later analysis, no new phenotypic data were used to find candidate immune exposures; instead, reliance was placed on TCR beta sequences and their occurrence across donors. The genetic ancestry cluster associated with self-reported Caucasian donors included about 84% of the roughly 390 genotyped donors. Alongside the repertoire data, information on donor age, sex, ethnicity and CMV serostatus was compiled. An early release that covered about 600 HLA-typed donors contained approximately 300 gigabases of sequencing data and roughly 84 million unique TCR sequences. In an earlier analysis of 500 to 650 of the donors, high-throughput TCR beta sequencing was used to judge whether each TCR beta V gene segment behaved as functional or pseudogenic. In a later analysis, previously published TCR beta repertoires from about 640 donors were re-analyzed and high-resolution HLA genotyping was added so that TCR occurrence patterns could be studied. Genome-wide SNP genotypes for about 60% of the 666 donors were used in a later genetic analysis, which treated that subset as a discovery cohort. Every discovery cohort repertoire had been produced on one sequencing platform. On average, over 200,000 unique TCR beta nucleotide sequences were sequenced per donor among a few hundred genotyped donors of the cohort, with about 19% of those sequences being non-productive. To predict cytomegalovirus infection status, the study brought together high-throughput TCR immunosequencing, statistical association of individual TCRs with disease status, and machine learning. The T cell repertoires of under 750 subjects were profiled by immunosequencing and related to cytomegalovirus serostatus. HLA typing covered class I and class II loci at four-digit resolution. Four to six DR-DQ haplotypes were handled as single units for association and clustering, since linkage in the cohort was strong. A separate validation cohort of some 130 different subjects was used in addition to the roughly 700-subject first cohort. Typing coverage varied by locus: about 629-630 donors for A, B, C, DRB1 and DQB1; roughly 510 for DQA1; over 600 for DPA1; approximately 470 for DPB1. The study was designed to test whether signatures of past pathogen exposure could be identified by cataloging public T cell receptors.

The cohort comprised 710 or so healthy bone marrow donors. All cohort members were sampled while nominally healthy, although unrecorded immune exposures were likely present. The donor was CMV seronegative and was included in the group of a few hundred seronegative cohort members. Each donor provided a peripheral blood sample, and peripheral blood mononuclear cells were used for TCR beta sequencing. Genomic DNA was extracted from the blood cell samples with the Qiagen DNeasy Blood Extraction Kit. Points the paper makes about the study in general: Sequencing depth was assumed to be roughly uniform across donors in the presence/absence analyses, though that assumption may not hold. For the cohort, immune exposure information was limited to CMV serostatus. Across donors, most TCR sequences were observed very rarely, whereas some public TCRs were present in many individuals. Linkage disequilibrium might explain the correlated functional status among segregating V segments, but an unknown experimental factor could not be excluded. Specific HLA alleles were associated with 15,000 to 20,000 TCR beta sequences at a false discovery rate of 0.05 in a later analysis. In a later genetic analysis, a missense DCLRE1C variant was associated with V-gene and J-gene trimming of TCR beta chains, and the association was replicated in an independent cohort. Because the 87-base-pair reads could not distinguish some IMGT-functional V segments, including TRBV6-2 and TRBV6-3, those segments were excluded. The study gave a list of some 150 TCR beta chains associated with cytomegalovirus. In a later analysis, the rate of TCR association differed among HLA loci, with DRB1 alleles having the most associated TCRs and HLA-C alleles having the fewest. Because HLA typing was unavailable for some donors at each locus, only the typed subset was used in association tests. In a later genetic analysis, fewer N-insertions in productive TCRs were reported among donors in an Asian-associated ancestry cluster than the roughly 700-donor mean. The earlier analysis of approximately 560 of the donors excluded about 16 rarely observed V segments, including chromosome 9 orphons, because counts were too low. According to a later analysis, parvovirus B19, influenza, CMV and Epstein-Barr virus appeared linked to several top co-occurrence clusters. A later analysis found that HLA-associated TCR beta chains were more clonally expanded and had lower generation probabilities than equally common non-associated chains. It was suggested by the authors that the approach could potentially be generalized to other disease states and immunological phenotypes. A further reported finding was that TCR beta sequences accurately predicted the HLA-A and HLA-B alleles for most subjects in the first cohort. Broadly in line with IMGT annotations, most TCR beta V segments showed up in productive rearrangements about 90% or about 30% of the time in an earlier analysis of around 600 of the donors. Cytomegalovirus status was reported to be diagnosed by the classifier with high specificity and sensitivity in both the original and validation cohorts. Assigning TCR associations to individual alleles was difficult when HLA alleles, especially DR and DQ, strongly co-occurred. A group of highly shared sequence variants was considered likely to be a technical artifact of the sequencing pipeline. A later analysis found that most CMV-associated TCR beta chains appeared HLA-restricted, with HLA associations seemingly driven largely by CMV exposure. In this cohort, only TCR beta chains were sequenced, and detectable features were limited by the absence of alpha or paired-chain data. A few of the identified cytomegalovirus-associated TCR beta chains were confirmed in vitro to be specific for cytomegalovirus antigens.

To prepare the library, the immunoSEQ multiplex PCR assay was applied. A mixture of 60 forward primers for TCR Vbeta segments and 13 reverse primers for TCR Jbeta segments was used in the multiplex PCR. A multiplex PCR assay on genomic DNA amplified the CDR3 region of rearranged TCR beta genes. On the Illumina HiSeq System, the amplified TCR beta libraries were sequenced as 87-base-pair reads. The original methods were these. A later analysis counted 65 million to 90 million unique TCR beta chains across the 666 repertoires, and 9 million to 14 million of these chains were shared by at least two donors. To remove PCR and sequencing errors, raw reads were error-corrected and collapsed into unique sequences using a nearest-neighbor algorithm that merged closely related sequences. Alignment of CDR3 sequences to IMGT reference sequences was used to assign V, D and J gene segments. For a sequence to be retained, a match of at least six nucleotides to both a V gene segment and a J gene segment was required. A rearrangement counted as productive if the CDR3 had no stop codons and remained in frame with V and J, and every other rearrangement counted as non-productive. CDR3 was defined by IMGT convention, running from the second conserved V-encoded cysteine to the conserved J-encoded phenylalanine. The earlier analysis of about 620 of the donors excluded sequences that lacked an unambiguous match to a single V gene segment. In an earlier analysis of 450 to 700 of the donors, V segments were called functional above 56.7% productive rearrangements and were called segregating when the between-donor standard deviation exceeded 5%. To diagnose cytomegalovirus status from the catalog of TCR beta chain sequences, a statistical classification framework was built. V and J gene assignment, in a later analysis, came from comparing TCR nucleotide sequences with IMGT/GENE-DB human TR gene sequences. A later analysis assigned CDR3 sequences and most-parsimonious VDJ recombination scenarios with the TCRdist pipeline. In a later analysis, each TCR beta chain was defined by its CDR3 amino acid sequence together with its V-gene family, and reads without a unique V-gene family were excluded. As a way to deal with suspected cross-contamination and a sequencing artifact, a later analysis dropped 640 or so nucleotide sequences that were highly shared and had low generation probability. In a later analysis, a clonal expansion index was calculated for each public chain from normalized within-repertoire ranks of inferred template counts. In a later analysis, generation probabilities were computed using a VDJ recombination model fitted to out-of-frame rearrangements, and the results were checked against IGoR. Hypergeometric tests were used in a later analysis to score TCR-TCR, TCR-HLA and TCR-CMV co-occurrence, with a repertoire-size bias correction applied to the TCR pairs. A later analysis estimated false discovery rates by permuting HLA or CMV assignments 20 times. In a later analysis, co-occurring TCRs were grouped using DBSCAN, and TCRdist sequence similarity was added for clustering within HLA-allele-positive subsets. Repertoires with fewer than 30,000 or more than 120,000 public chains were left out of co-occurrence clustering, as were about 5 repertoires with anomalous nucleotide sharing. TCRdb obtained this table from immuneACCESS and retained in-frame rearrangements with V and J assigned. These tables miss some clones; where compared with another copy, unresolved V genes account for less than half of the shortfall, and the remainder is unexplained. V and J calls and clone size follow that table, whereas D and trimming were derived from the DNA. This sample has 130,000 to 150,000 clones in its table, and around 77% of those were observed once. More than 0.85% of the sample is held by the ten biggest clonotypes.

Note on this clone: This clone's antigen is unknown. Qualities for individual bases were not recorded, and no much larger clone is one base off.

CDR1 and CDR2 were assigned from the germline V gene as SGDLS and YYNGEE. The CDR3 starts with the cysteine, ends with the phenylalanine, and has 18 residues. The entry retains the CDR3 DNA only, 54 bases that are in frame from base 1. Trimming removed 1 base from V and 6 bases from J, leaving 25 bases between the germline ends. The TCR was taken from a man between 18 and 35 years old in good health and CMV-seronegative. The source material was PBMCs. The sequence links TRBV9 to TRBJ1-1, and perhaps TRBD1 as D gene, on 5 matching bases. The DNA is as follows: TGTGCCAGCAGCGTATCCCCGGGGGGAGCAGACGGGTTCCCTGAAGCTTTCTTT. This translates into CASSVSPGGADGFPEAFF.